This T cell receptor (beta chain) was captured by sequencing in a study of control samples from healthy donors and cancer patients. Germline V CDR1 and CDR2: SGHTA, FQGNSA. V was trimmed by 5 bases and J by 2 bases, leaving 13 bases between them. The CDR3 is 15 amino acids. Data came from immunoSEQ multiplex PCR; TCRdb stores just in-frame clones and leaves some out. The table records around 75,000 clones, roughly 92% of them present only once. The chain has TRBV7-2 and TRBJ2-1; D is uncertain. The clonotype originates from a woman aged 60-75 years in good health. The sample consisted of blood. The CDR3 here is CASSPSRYPYNEQFF. CDR3 sequence (DNA): TGTGCCAGCAGCCCCTCTAGATACCCCTACAATGAGCAGTTCTTC.